This T cell receptor (beta chain) stems from a study of CD8+ T cells in alopecia areata. Whole-study results and caveats: Mouse data revealed clearer TCR sharing than patient data did, a gap possibly tied to HLA. Greater clonality was observed in lesional scalp samples, especially alopecia totalis/universalis, versus normal scalp.

Patients with alopecia areata provided lesional scalp punch biopsies as well as peripheral blood. In each case, RNA was isolated and then reverse transcribed into cDNA as the sequencing template. The repertoire was sequenced with immunoSEQ multiplex PCR; TCRdb's copy has only in-frame clones and lacks some. Here the sample spans 110,000 to 150,000 clones, roughly 46% being singletons. A word on this clone: Antigen: not known.

This clonotype was obtained from a human donor with alopecia areata. The specimen comprised CD4+ T cells sorted from blood, sampled at week 0.

DNA for the CDR3: TGCAGCGCTGATGACAGGGCTGGCTACACCTTC. It is translated as CSADDRAGYTF. The V call is TRBV29-1, the J call TRBJ1-2; TRBD1 aligns across 7 bases. V dropped 7 bases and J dropped 7; count of bases not matched to a gene: 6. The CDR3 is 11 residues long. The germline V gene encodes CDR1 SQVTM and CDR2 ANQGSEA. The variable domain in full, with the rest retrieved from reference TRBV29-1 and TRBJ1-2, is SAVISQKPSRDICQRGTSLTIQCQVDSQVTMMFWYRQQPGQSLTLIATANQGSEATYESGFVIDKFPISRPNLTFSTLTVSNMSPEDSSIYLCSADDRAGYTFGSGTRLTVV.